One sample yielded the 19 T cell receptor beta chains listed below, sequenced in a study of control samples from healthy donors and cancer patients. Generated by immunoSEQ multiplex PCR, the TCRdb table keeps only in-frame clones and is missing some. The data show 100,000 to 150,000 clones, with 80% to 95% seen just once and roughly 8.8% held by the top ten. Sequenced: blood. These receptors were taken from a man between 18 and 35 years old in good health.

The chain joins TRBV11-1 to TRBJ2-2; TRBD1 aligns across 7 bases. V shed 5 bases and J 2 bases; nucleotides not matched to a gene: 5. Germline V CDR1 and CDR2: SGHAT, FQDESV (reference sequence). There are 15 residues in the CDR3. CDR3 region: CASSRDRVNTGELFF. DNA of the CDR3: TGTGCCAGCAGCAGGGACAGAGTTAACACCGGGGAGCTGTTTTTT.

This chain uses TRBV6-2 or TRBV6-3 with TRBJ2-5; weak D call: TRBD2 (5 bases). Trimming took 0 bases from V and 2 from J, leaving 13 bases between them. Looked up from germline, CDR1 is MNHEY and CDR2 is SVGEGT. CDR3 length: 16 amino acids. Here the CDR3 reads CASSYSSGRDQETQYF. As DNA, the CDR3 is TGTGCCAGCAGTTACTCGAGTGGGAGAGATCAAGAGACCCAGTACTTC.

In the case of this clone: Distinct nucleotide sequences in the sample also encode this CDR3. The V gene is TRBV9, the J gene TRBJ1-1; D gene ambiguous. Trimming pared 4 bases from V and 0 bases from J, leaving 7 bases between. This CDR3 contains 13 residues. Germline CDR1 is SGDLS and CDR2 is YYNGEE. Here the CDR3 DNA reads TGTGCCAGCAGCCCCAGGCTGAACACTGAAGCTTTCTTT. Translating gives CASSPRLNTEAFF.

The rearrangement uses TRBV18 and TRBJ1-1; D is unclear. The CDR3 is made up of 13 amino acids. Germline V CDR1 and CDR2: KGHSH, LQKENI. The V gene lost 6 bases and the J gene lost 2 bases, with 10 bases spanning the gap. DNA of the CDR3: TGTGCCAGCTCCGGGGATGGCAACACTGAAGCTTTCTTT. As protein: CASSGDGNTEAFF.

The chain combines TRBV5-1 with TRBJ2-2, with a weak D call TRBD2 (6 bases). Per germline, CDR1 SGHRS and CDR2 YFSETQ. CDR3 length: 20 residues. The germline V and J ends were trimmed by 4 bases and 2 bases, with 27 bases remaining between them. CDR3 coding DNA: TGCGCCAGCAGCGGTAGAAGGGACTTGGTCAGAACCTCTAACACCGGGGAGCTGTTTTTT. It yields the protein CASSGRRDLVRTSNTGELFF.

The CDR3: CASSYSTGWAGNTIYF. The DNA for the CDR3 is TGTGCCAGCAGTTACTCAACAGGGTGGGCTGGAAACACCATATATTTT. This chain joins TRBV6-5 and TRBJ1-3; perhaps TRBD1 as D (6 bases). Per germline, CDR1 MNHEY and CDR2 SVGAGI. The CDR3 is 16 amino acids. V was shortened by 0 bases and J by 2 bases, with 11 bases between the two germline ends.

The chain carries TRBV4-1 and TRBJ1-5; TRBD1 matches 9 bases. Germline CDR1 and CDR2: MGHRA and YSYEKL. The CDR3 totals 14 residues. V trimming: 4 bases; J trimming: 7 bases; junction bases outside the gene matches: 5. CDR3 residues: CASSRDRVRQPQHF. In DNA, the CDR3 is TGCGCCAGCAGCCGGGACAGGGTTAGACAGCCCCAGCATTTT.

This clone was observed once. This chain connects TRBV3-1 (or the pseudogene TRBV3-2) to TRBJ2-7; 14 bases are shared with TRBD2. The ends lost 4 bases at V and 7 bases at J; junction bases unmatched: 9. The CDR3 has 16 residues. Germline V gene data show CDR1 as LGHDT and CDR2 as YNNKEL (reference sequence). CDR3 in DNA: TGTGCCAGCAGCCCGGGACTAGCGGGGGCACACGGGGAGCAGTACTTC. As protein: CASSPGLAGAHGEQYF.

V is TRBV4-2 and J is TRBJ2-2; weak D call: TRBD1 (5 bases). The CDR3 is made up of 14 amino acids. Trimming left V 3 bases short and J 7 bases short, with 12 bases between. The germline V gene encodes CDR1 LGHNA and CDR2 YNFKEQ. The CDR3 DNA follows: TGTGCCAGCAGCCAGGGTAAAGGGGTCGGGGAGCTGTTTTTT. It specifies CASSQGKGVGELFF.

The chain links TRBV6-1 to TRBJ2-5; TRBD1 aligns across 11 bases. CDR3 length: 16 amino acids. With V trimmed by 1 base and J by 5 bases, 6 bases remained unmatched. Per germline, CDR1 MNHNS and CDR2 SASEGT. DNA for the CDR3: TGTGCCAGCAGTGAAGGGCCGGGACAGGGGGACGAGACCCAGTACTTC. Translation gives CASSEGPGQGDETQYF.

The chain employs TRBV30 and TRBJ1-5; unclear D gene. This CDR3 contains 13 residues. Germline assignment: CDR1 GTSNPN and CDR2 SVGIG (reference sequence). Trimming took 0 bases from V and 4 from J, leaving 7 bases between them. The CDR3 coding sequence is TGTGCCTGGAGTGTACTGGGTAATCAGCCCCAGCATTTT. Amino acids: CAWSVLGNQPQHF.

The genes are TRBV18 and TRBJ1-3; 8 bases align to TRBD1. This CDR3 has 18 amino acids. Germline V CDR1 and CDR2: KGHSH, LQKENI. Trimming at V came to 5 bases and at J to 2 bases, leaving 14 bases not matched to a gene. CDR3 amino acids: CASSSRGQVFHAGNTIYF. In DNA, the CDR3 is TGTGCCAGCTCATCCAGGGGGCAGGTTTTTCACGCTGGAAACACCATATATTTT.

Notes on this clone: This sample also contains other DNA sequences that code for the same CDR3. V gene TRBV30 combines with J gene TRBJ1-6; 7 bases fit TRBD1. J lost 9 bases, V lost 3 bases, and 11 bases had no gene match. The germline CDR1 and CDR2 sequences are GTSNPN and SVGIG (reference sequence). There are 15 residues in the CDR3. CDR3 DNA: TGTGCCTGGAGGTTACAGGGGCTGACCACTTCACCCCTCCACTTT. This sequence encodes CAWRLQGLTTSPLHF. The whole variable domain, remainder taken from reference TRBV30 and TRBJ1-6, is SQTIHQWPATLVQPVGSPLSLECTVEGTSNPNLYWYRQAAGRGLQLLFYSVGIGQISSEVPQNLSASRPQDRQFILSSKKLLLSDSGFYLCAWRLQGLTTSPLHFGNGTRLTVT.

The chain joins TRBV11-2 to TRBJ2-7; D is uncertain. This CDR3 has 14 residues. CDR1 is SGHAT, CDR2 FQNNGV, per germline. V lost 3 bases and J lost 3, with 12 bases in between. The CDR3 protein is CASSFGSLGYEQYF. The DNA of the CDR3 is TGTGCCAGCAGCTTCGGGTCATTAGGCTACGAGCAGTACTTC.

The CDR3 sequence: CASSSFSGGATEQFF. The CDR3 DNA follows: TGCGCCAGCAGCTCTTTTAGCGGGGGGGCCACTGAGCAGTTCTTC. The chain joins TRBV5-1 to TRBJ2-1; TRBD2 matches 11 bases. V lost 3 bases and J lost 9; bases outside the gene matches: 8. This CDR3 is built from 15 residues. Germline V gene data show CDR1 as SGHRS and CDR2 as YFSETQ.

The chain employs TRBV19 and TRBJ1-5; 7 bases line up with TRBD1. The germline gives CDR1 LNHDA, CDR2 SQIVND (reference sequence). The CDR3 length is 15 residues. Losses at the gene ends were 5 bases for V and 0 bases for J; bases not matched to a gene: 4. CDR3 in DNA: TGTGCCAGTAGTTTGACAGGGATTAGCAATCAGCCCCAGCATTTT. It yields the protein CASSLTGISNQPQHF.

V usage is TRBV5-1 and J usage is TRBJ2-7; D is undetermined. This CDR3 is built from 13 residues. Germline CDR1 and CDR2: SGHRS and YFSETQ. Trimming pared 2 bases from V and 2 bases from J, leaving 8 bases between. Here the CDR3 DNA reads TGCGCCAGCAGCTTCTCCACAGCCTACGAGCAGTACTTC. It specifies CASSFSTAYEQYF.

The rearrangement links TRBV30 to TRBJ2-7; tentative D call: TRBD1 (6 bases). Germline-derived CDR1 and CDR2 are GTSNPN and SVGIG (reference sequence). This CDR3 spans 11 amino acids. With 4 bases removed from V and 6 bases from J, the gap between germline ends came to 10 bases. The CDR3 here is CAWTQGSEQYF. The CDR3 region has the DNA TGTGCCTGGACCCAGGGGAGCGAGCAGTACTTC.

The chain carries TRBV29-1 and TRBJ2-4; the match to TRBD1 covers 7 bases. V lost 5 bases to trimming and J lost 0 bases; unmatched junction nucleotides: 7. The CDR3 runs 15 residues. CDR1 and CDR2 from the germline V gene are SQVTM and ANQGSEA. CDR3 nucleotide sequence: TGCAGCGTTCGACCTACAGGGGCAGCCAAAAACATTCAGTACTTC. This sequence encodes CSVRPTGAAKNIQYF. Full variable domain (remainder filled in from reference TRBV29-1 and TRBJ2-4): SAVISQKPSRDICQRGTSLTIQCQVDSQVTMMFWYRQQPGQSLTLIATANQGSEATYESGFVIDKFPISRPNLTFSTLTVSNMSPEDSSIYLCSVRPTGAAKNIQYFGAGTRLSVL.